The present entry profiles one T cell receptor beta chain with its context. No antigen is known for it. This sample was included in a study of shared clonotypes between healthy human individuals. Across the whole study: Each donor's CD4 naive and CD4 memory cells filled three plates apiece, CD8 naive two, and CD8 memory one. General observations from the study: Naive CD4 clonotypes overlapped across a handful of donors at roughly 4.5%. Represented diversity (both genetic and exposure-history) was limited by the small number of donors.

V was cut by 2 bases and J by 1 base, with 8 bases left in between. The CDR3 runs to 14 residues. Germline CDR1 reads SEHNR; CDR2 reads FQNEAQ (reference sequence). The data were produced by immunoSEQ multiplex PCR, yet TCRdb's version contains in-frame clones alone and is incomplete. The table shows about 510,000 clones, with roughly 95% occurring only once. The receptor was isolated from a young woman in good health. The chain carries TRBV7-9 and TRBJ2-5, with D unresolved. Material for sequencing was naive CD4+ T cells sorted from blood. Subset described: CD45RA+ positively selected. The CDR3 protein is CASSLSPTQETQYF. DNA for the CDR3: TGTGCCAGCAGCTTAAGCCCCACCCAAGAGACCCAGTACTTC. The full variable domain, its missing parts supplied by reference TRBV7-9 and TRBJ2-5, is DTGVSQNPRHKITKRGQNVTFRCDPISEHNRLYWYRQTLGQGPEFLTYFQNEAQLEKSRLLSDRFSAERPKGSFSTLEIQRTEQGDSAMYLCASSLSPTQETQYFGPGTRLLVL.